A single sample is the source of the 23 T cell receptor beta chains below, sequenced in a study of shared clonotypes between healthy human individuals. Only in-frame clones appear in the TCRdb table, and some are missing; sequencing was by immunoSEQ multiplex PCR. In the table there are roughly 2.5 million clones, 90% to 95% of which are singletons. Material: naive CD4+ T cells sorted from blood. The subset denotes: CD45RA+ positively selected. These receptors all come from a man aged 18-30 years in good health.

The chain is built from TRBV15 and TRBJ2-7; 8 bases align to TRBD2. Germline trimming cut 0 bases from V and 4 bases from J; bases unmatched to any gene: 8. The germline V gene has CDR1 LNHNV and CDR2 YYDKDF (reference sequence). CDR3 size: 16 residues. In nucleotides, the CDR3 is TGTGCCACCAGCAGAGAACAAGCGGGAGCCGCGTACGAGCAGTACTTC. Its protein product is CATSREQAGAAYEQYF.

The chain recombines TRBV6-1 with TRBJ2-7; D remains unclear. CDR1 is MNHNS, CDR2 SASEGT, per germline. CDR3 length: 12 amino acids. Between the trimmed V and J ends, which lost 7 bases and 1 base, there was a span of 8 bases. The CDR3 is CASTQDSYEQYF. In DNA, the CDR3 is TGTGCCAGCACTCAGGATTCCTACGAGCAGTACTTC.

The chain employs TRBV28 and TRBJ1-2, with a possible D match to TRBD1 (6 bases). Germline assignment: CDR1 MDHEN and CDR2 SYDVKM. V was trimmed by 5 bases and J by 3 bases, leaving 10 bases between them. The CDR3 has 13 residues. CDR3 in amino acids: CASSTQGYYGYTF. The CDR3 coding sequence is TGTGCCAGCAGTACCCAGGGGTACTATGGCTACACCTTC.

Turning to this clone: This sample includes further DNA sequences coding for the same CDR3. The chain is built from TRBV20-1 and TRBJ2-3; D not certain. The CDR3 runs to 11 residues. CDR1 and CDR2 (germline): DFQATT, SNEGSKA (reference sequence). The V end was cut by 6 bases, the J end by 2 bases, with 6 bases between. The CDR3 DNA sequence: TGCAGTGCCCCTTTCACAGATACGCAGTATTTT. This gives the protein CSAPFTDTQYF.

This chain uses TRBV10-3 with TRBJ2-2; possibly TRBD2 for D (6 bases). The CDR3 covers 13 residues. V lost 7 bases to trimming and J lost 7 bases, with 13 bases between them. Germline assignment: CDR1 ENHRY and CDR2 SYGVKD. The CDR3 spells CAITPGVGGELFF. In DNA, the CDR3 is TGTGCCATCACCCCGGGAGTCGGCGGGGAGCTGTTTTTT.

DNA of the CDR3: TGTGCCAGCAGCTTAGATCGAGGGTTAGATACGCAGTATTTT. Its protein product is CASSLDRGLDTQYF. The rearrangement uses TRBV11-2 and TRBJ2-3; TRBD2 is a possible D gene (5 bases). The germline V and J ends were trimmed by 0 bases and 5 bases, with 9 bases remaining between them. The CDR3 loop spans 14 amino acids. Germline CDR1 reads SGHAT; CDR2 reads FQNNGV.

The rearrangement joins TRBV5-4 to TRBJ2-2, with 8 bases aligning to TRBD2. Trimming at V came to 0 bases and at J to 6 bases, leaving 7 bases not matched to a gene. CDR1 and CDR2 (germline): SGHNT, YYREEE (reference sequence). The CDR3 runs to 16 residues. CDR3 sequence reads: CASSLVAGSVPGELFF. The CDR3 nucleotides are TGTGCCAGCAGCTTGGTAGCGGGATCCGTCCCCGGGGAGCTGTTTTTT.

The chain joins TRBV10-3 to TRBJ2-7; 8 bases are a match to TRBD1. V lost 8 bases, J lost 3 bases, and 6 bases stayed unmatched. CDR3 length: 13 residues. The germline CDR1 and CDR2 sequences are ENHRY and SYGVKD. This CDR3 reads CAIGQGASYEQYF. In nucleotides, the CDR3 is TGTGCCATCGGGCAGGGGGCGAGCTACGAGCAGTACTTC.

In this sample, this clone turned up once. The genes are TRBV6-6 and TRBJ2-1; the D is unclear. The CDR3 loop spans 14 amino acids. Germline CDR1 MNHNY, CDR2 SVGAGI (reference sequence). V gave up 5 bases and J gave up 9 bases, with 17 bases separating them. In DNA form, the CDR3 reads TGTGCCAGCAGTGCCATTCTGTACCTGCCTGAGCAGTTCTTC. This sequence encodes CASSAILYLPEQFF.

CDR3 protein: CASTMGGGAWEQYF. CDR3 DNA: TGTGCCAGCACCATGGGCGGGGGGGCGTGGGAGCAGTACTTC. The chain carries TRBV28 and TRBJ2-7; 9 nucleotides match TRBD2. CDR3 length: 14 residues. Per germline, CDR1 MDHEN and CDR2 SYDVKM. V lost 7 bases, J lost 7 bases, and 11 bases stayed unmatched. Full variable domain (missing parts from reference TRBV28 and TRBJ2-7): DVKVTQSSRYLVKRTGEKVFLECVQDMDHENMFWYRQDPGLGLRLIYFSYDVKMKEKGDIPEGYSVSREKKERFSLILESASTNQTSMYLCASTMGGGAWEQYFGPGTRLTVT.

The rearrangement uses TRBV6-5 and TRBJ2-2; no clear D gene. The CDR3 sequence is 13 residues long. The germline V gene has CDR1 MNHEY and CDR2 SVGAGI. V lost 7 bases, J lost 4 bases, and 10 bases lay in between. The chain's CDR3 is CASTSSSTGELFF. The CDR3, as DNA: TGTGCCAGCACCTCGTCGAGCACCGGGGAGCTGTTTTTT.

This chain uses TRBV18 with TRBJ2-7; 9 positions agree with TRBD1. Looked up from germline, CDR1 is KGHSH and CDR2 is LQKENI. Trimming at V came to 5 bases and at J to 3 bases, leaving 8 bases not matched to a gene. This CDR3 contains 15 residues. DNA of the CDR3: TGTGCCAGCTCATCGGGACAGGGCAGTCTCTACGAGCAGTACTTC. It specifies CASSSGQGSLYEQYF.

The chain combines TRBV2 with TRBJ2-7; 7 bases are a match to TRBD2. Per the germline V gene, CDR1 is SNHLY and CDR2 is FYNNEI. CDR3 length equals 13 residues. The CDR3 DNA is TGTGCTGGAAAGGGAGGGAACTCCTACGAGCAGTACTTC. Encoded protein: CAGKGGNSYEQYF.

V and J are TRBV7-2 and TRBJ2-1, with D tentatively TRBD2 (7 bases). The CDR3 covers 14 residues. V gave up 5 bases and J gave up 9 bases, with 17 bases separating them. Germline V CDR1 and CDR2: SGHTA, FQGNSA. CDR3 sequence reads: CASSPKGGVTEQFF. The CDR3 DNA reads as TGTGCCAGCAGCCCTAAAGGGGGGGTCACTGAGCAGTTCTTC.

The chain's CDR3 is CASSRDVYGYTF. The CDR3 bases are TGTGCCAGCAGCCGGGACGTCTATGGCTACACCTTC. This chain joins TRBV9 and TRBJ1-2; tentative D call: TRBD1 (5 bases). V lost 4 bases to trimming and J lost 4 bases, with 8 bases between them. Germline V lookup: CDR1 SGDLS, CDR2 YYNGEE. This CDR3 comprises 12 residues. Based on the CDR3 plus reference TRBV9 and TRBJ1-2, the full variable domain is DSGVTQTPKHLITATGQRVTLRCSPRSGDLSVYWYQQSLDQGLQFLIQYYNGEERAKGNILERFSAQQFPDLHSELNLSSLELGDSALYFCASSRDVYGYTFGSGTRLTVV.

The V gene is TRBV7-8, the J gene TRBJ1-3, with D maybe TRBD1 (5 bases). Between the trimmed V and J ends, which lost 7 bases and 4 bases, there was a span of 14 bases. Germline CDR1 reads SGHVS; CDR2 reads FQNEAQ. This CDR3 has 14 residues. In nucleotides, the CDR3 is TGTGCCAGCACCAAGACAGAACGGGGAAACACCATATATTTT. This gives the protein CASTKTERGNTIYF.

This clone occurred a few times. Other DNA sequences in this specimen translate into the identical CDR3. This rearrangement joins TRBV18 to TRBJ1-1; D ambiguous. Germline CDR1 reads KGHSH; CDR2 reads LQKENI. This CDR3 comprises 13 residues. V lost 4 bases, J lost 1 base, and 7 bases lay in between. The CDR3 DNA reads as TGTGCCAGCTCACGATCAGGGAACACTGAAGCTTTCTTT. This sequence encodes CASSRSGNTEAFF.

The rearrangement uses TRBV5-4 and TRBJ1-4; D gene unclear. V lost 1 base and J lost 3, with 7 bases in between. The CDR3 extends over 14 amino acids. Germline CDR1 SGHNT, CDR2 YYREEE (reference sequence). CDR3 DNA: TGTGCCAGCAGCTTGTCTGGGGCTAATGAAAAACTGTTTTTT. Protein product: CASSLSGANEKLFF.

The gene calls are TRBV25-1 and TRBJ1-6; possible D gene TRBD1, 5 bases. The V end lost 4 bases, the J end lost 10 bases, and 17 bases lay between the germline ends. The CDR3 spans 15 residues. CDR1 MGHDK and CDR2 SYGVNS come from the germline V gene. CDR3 bases: TGTGCCAGCAGTGCATCCCAGGGAGATAGGTCACCCCTCCACTTT. The encoded protein is CASSASQGDRSPLHF.

The CDR3 here is CASSSQDRAVGQPQHF. CDR3 nucleotides: TGTGCCAGCAGTTCCCAGGACAGGGCCGTGGGGCAGCCCCAGCATTTT. This chain connects TRBV6-5 to TRBJ1-5; 8 positions agree with TRBD1. CDR1 and CDR2 (germline): MNHEY, SVGAGI. J was trimmed by 7 bases and V by 4 bases; bases with no gene match: 12. The CDR3 covers 16 residues.

V and J are TRBV6-5 and TRBJ2-7, with D hard to call. The CDR3 runs 14 residues. Per germline, CDR1 MNHEY and CDR2 SVGAGI. Trimming pared 6 bases from V and 5 bases from J, leaving 17 bases between. The CDR3 is CASRAGSSSHEQYF. The CDR3 DNA reads TGTGCCAGCAGAGCCGGGTCCAGTTCCCACGAGCAGTACTTC.

V usage is TRBV27 and J usage is TRBJ1-2; D perhaps matches TRBD1 (6 bases). The V and J ends lost 6 bases and 8 bases respectively, with 22 bases between them. The CDR3 is 15 residues long. Germline V gene sequence: CDR1 MNHEY, CDR2 SMNVEV (reference sequence). CDR3 in DNA: TGTGCCAGCAGCGAGTTTAGGGACACGGGTAGGGGCTACACCTTC. Amino acids: CASSEFRDTGRGYTF.

This chain joins TRBV5-8 and TRBJ2-2; the D is unclear. V lost 2 bases and J lost 3, with 14 bases in between. Germline CDR1 reads SGHTS; CDR2 reads YDEGEE. This CDR3 has 16 amino acids. CDR3 coding DNA: TGTGCCAGCAGCTTTTCCGACGACTCTCACACCGGGGAGCTGTTTTTT. Translated, it gives CASSFSDDSHTGELFF.